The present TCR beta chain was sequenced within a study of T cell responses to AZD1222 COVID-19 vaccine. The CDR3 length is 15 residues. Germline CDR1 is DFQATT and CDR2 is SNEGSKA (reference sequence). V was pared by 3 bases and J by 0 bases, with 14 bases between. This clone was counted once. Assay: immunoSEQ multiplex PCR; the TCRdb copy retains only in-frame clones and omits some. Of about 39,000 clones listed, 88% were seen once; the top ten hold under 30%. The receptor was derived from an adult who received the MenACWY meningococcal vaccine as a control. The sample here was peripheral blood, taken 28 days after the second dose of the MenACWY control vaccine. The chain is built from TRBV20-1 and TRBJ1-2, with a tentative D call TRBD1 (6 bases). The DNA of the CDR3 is TGCAGTGCTAGTTTGGGACACGCGGCTAACTATGGCTACACCTTC. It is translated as CSASLGHAANYGYTF.